This entry lists 22 T cell receptor beta chains sequenced from one sample in a study of CD8 T cells in Susac syndrome. Random hexamers were used to reverse transcribe about 0.5 to 1 ug of RNA. Each CDR3 protein is one row after TCRdb ran MiXCR on the immunoSEQ multiplex PCR reads. Of 100,000 to 150,000 distinct CDR3 sequences listed, nearly 95% are singletons. Sequencing input: CD4+ T cells from PBMCs. These receptors were collected from a human donor in good health.

The chain combines TRBV25-1 with TRBJ2-5; 7 nucleotides match TRBD1. V trimming: 7 bases; J trimming: 0 bases; junction bases outside the gene matches: 5. CDR3 length: 14 residues. In germline, CDR1 is MGHDK, CDR2 SYGVNS. The CDR3 sequence is CASTRTGDQETQYF. The CDR3 region has the DNA TGTGCCAGCACTCGGACAGGCGACCAAGAGACCCAGTACTTC.

V and J are TRBV15 and TRBJ2-1; 7 bases match TRBD2. V shed 5 bases, J shed 0 bases, and the junction held 10 bases outside the gene matches. The CDR3 runs to 17 residues. Germline V gives CDR1 LNHNV, CDR2 YYDKDF (reference sequence). The CDR3 bases are TGTGCCACCAGCGGACCTGGGGGGGTGGGCTCCTACAATGAGCAGTTCTTC. Its protein product is CATSGPGGVGSYNEQFF.

This clonotype occurred once. V usage is TRBV11-2 and J usage is TRBJ2-2, with a weak D call TRBD1 (6 bases). CDR1 is SGHAT, CDR2 FQNNGV, per germline. CDR3 length equals 15 residues. V lost 5 bases to trimming and J lost 3 bases, with 13 bases between them. The CDR3 region is CASSRPGQDTGELFF. The CDR3 DNA reads as TGTGCCAGCAGCCGACCGGGACAAGACACCGGGGAGCTGTTTTTT.

The rearrangement joins TRBV30 to TRBJ2-7; D possibly matches TRBD1 or TRBD2 (7 bases each). The germline V and J ends were trimmed by 8 bases and 4 bases, with 21 bases remaining between them. The CDR3 totals 14 residues. CDR1 and CDR2 from the germline V gene are GTSNPN and SVGIG (reference sequence). This CDR3 reads CAGDYKQGKYEQYF. The CDR3 DNA is TGTGCCGGGGACTATAAACAGGGGAAGTACGAGCAGTACTTC. The full variable domain, with the rest looked up from reference TRBV30 and TRBJ2-7, is SQTIHQWPATLVQPVGSPLSLECTVEGTSNPNLYWYRQAAGRGLQLLFYSVGIGQISSEVPQNLSASRPQDRQFILSSKKLLLSDSGFYLCAGDYKQGKYEQYFGPGTRLTVT.

J is TRBJ1-2 and V is TRBV12-3 or TRBV12-4; 9 bases are shared with TRBD1. This CDR3 has 13 residues. The trim removed 6 bases at V and 2 bases at J, leaving 1 base unmatched. DNA of the CDR3: TGTGCCAGCAGAGGGACAGGGAACTATGGCTACACCTTC. Amino acids: CASRGTGNYGYTF.

The chain combines TRBV15 with TRBJ1-5; perhaps TRBD1 as D (5 bases). Germline V gene data show CDR1 as LNHNV and CDR2 as YYDKDF (reference sequence). V was clipped by 4 bases and J by 11 bases, with 21 bases between them. The CDR3 consists of 15 residues. The DNA of the CDR3 is TGTGCCACCAGCACTCGTGCGGGACGCCTGTCGACCCAGCATTTT. Residues: CATSTRAGRLSTQHF.

This rearrangement joins TRBV28 to TRBJ2-6; no reliable D call. The CDR3 is 17 residues long. The V gene's germline CDR1 is MDHEN and CDR2 SYDVKM. The V gene lost 6 bases and the J gene lost 0 bases, with 15 bases spanning the gap. CDR3 coding DNA: TGTGCCAGCAGCCTAATAGGCTGGGGCTCTGGGGCCAACGTCCTGACTTTC. Translation gives CASSLIGWGSGANVLTF.

The chain combines TRBV4-2 with TRBJ2-7, with D perhaps matching TRBD2 (6 bases). CDR3 length equals 16 residues. Per germline, CDR1 LGHNA and CDR2 YNFKEQ. The V gene lost 3 bases and the J gene lost 3 bases, with 18 bases spanning the gap. The CDR3, as DNA: TGTGCCAGCAGCCAGGGGGGACCGGCCGCCCTCTACGAGCAGTACTTC. Its protein is CASSQGGPAALYEQYF.

This clonotype has just one count. This rearrangement joins TRBV12-5 to TRBJ1-1; 7 nucleotides match TRBD1. V trimming: 1 base; J trimming: 11 bases; junction bases outside the gene matches: 7. Germline V gene lookup returns CDR1 LGHNT and CDR2 FRNRAP. CDR3 length: 13 amino acids. In DNA form, the CDR3 reads TGTGCTAGTGGTTTGGCGGGACAGTCAGCTGCTTTCTTT. Translation: CASGLAGQSAAFF.

This clonotype was recorded a few times. The rearrangement joins TRBV6-1 to TRBJ2-6, with D hard to call. Trimming cost V 5 bases and J 0 bases, with 5 bases left between them. The CDR3 is 14 residues long. Germline V gene data show CDR1 as MNHNS and CDR2 as SASEGT. The CDR3 nucleotides read TGTGCCAGCAGTCTCCGCTCTGGGGCCAACGTCCTGACTTTC. Protein sequence: CASSLRSGANVLTF.

This chain links TRBV28 with TRBJ1-5; TRBD1 might be the D (5 bases). The CDR3 covers 14 residues. Trimming removed 2 bases from V and 7 bases from J, with 12 bases in between. Germline V gene lookup returns CDR1 MDHEN and CDR2 SYDVKM. The CDR3 spells CASSLSQGGQPQHF. The CDR3 DNA sequence: TGTGCCAGCAGTTTAAGCCAGGGAGGGCAGCCCCAGCATTTT.

The chain carries TRBV5-1 and TRBJ2-3; D unresolved. Trimming stripped 0 bases from V and 5 bases from J, with 7 bases between. The germline V gene encodes CDR1 SGHRS and CDR2 YFSETQ. The CDR3 is 13 amino acids. The CDR3 protein is CASSLEFGDTQYF. The CDR3 DNA follows: TGCGCCAGCAGCTTGGAGTTTGGAGATACGCAGTATTTT.

This clonotype was recorded a few times. This chain joins TRBV5-1 and TRBJ1-1, with D uncertain. V dropped 1 base and J dropped 4 bases, with 5 bases sitting between them. The germline V gene encodes CDR1 SGHRS and CDR2 YFSETQ. The CDR3 is 12 amino acids. Here the CDR3 reads CASSLYGTEAFF. CDR3 sequence (DNA): TGCGCCAGCAGCTTGTATGGCACTGAAGCTTTCTTT.

This clonotype has a single count. The chain couples TRBV7-9 to TRBJ2-5, with D unclear. Between the trimmed V and J ends, which lost 1 base and 5 bases, there was a span of 17 bases. CDR1 and CDR2 from the germline V gene are SEHNR and FQNEAQ (reference sequence). The length of the CDR3 is 16 residues. CDR3 nucleotide sequence: TGTGCCAGCAGCTTAGGACCGGCCAAGAGGTCGGAGACCCAGTACTTC. As protein: CASSLGPAKRSETQYF.

This clonotype was recorded a few times. The chain couples TRBV7-9 to TRBJ2-3, with 13 positions matching TRBD2. CDR1 SEHNR and CDR2 FQNEAQ come from the germline V gene (reference sequence). The CDR3 runs to 15 residues. V was clipped by 5 bases and J by 3 bases; unmatched bases: 2. In DNA, the CDR3 is TGTGCCAGCAGCGTGGGACTAGCGGGAACAGATACGCAGTATTTT. Its translation: CASSVGLAGTDTQYF.

The rearrangement links TRBV30 to TRBJ2-6, with TRBD2 matching 12 bases. Trimming took 2 bases from V and 0 from J; bases not matched to a gene: 2. This CDR3 is built from 17 residues. Germline V lookup: CDR1 GTSNPN, CDR2 SVGIG (reference sequence). Written as DNA, the CDR3 is TGTGCCTGGAGTAGGACTAGCGGGGTCTCTGGGGCCAACGTCCTGACTTTC. This sequence encodes CAWSRTSGVSGANVLTF.

This sequence joins TRBV29-1 and TRBJ1-4; D is unclear. This CDR3 has 15 amino acids. V was trimmed by 7 bases and J by 0 bases, leaving 15 bases between them. Germline CDR1 reads SQVTM; CDR2 reads ANQGSEA. The DNA for the CDR3 is TGCAGCGCCCGGTGGGGAAGTGCAACTAATGAAAAACTGTTTTTT. Amino acids: CSARWGSATNEKLFF.

CDR3 bases: TGTGCCAGCAGCTCAGAGGGACTAGCGGCCTACGAGCAGTACTTC. As protein: CASSSEGLAAYEQYF. V gene TRBV7-2 combines with J gene TRBJ2-7, with 11 positions matching TRBD2. Per the germline V gene, CDR1 is SGHTA and CDR2 is FQGNSA. V dropped 4 bases and J dropped 2; count of bases not matched to a gene: 4. The CDR3 covers 15 residues.

V is TRBV5-6 and J is TRBJ1-1; D gene unclear. Trimming took 1 base from V and 9 from J, leaving 13 bases between them. The CDR3 loop spans 13 amino acids. Germline-derived CDR1 and CDR2 are SGHDT and YYEEEE. CDR3 sequence reads: CASSLSQRTKAFF. CDR3 sequence (DNA): TGTGCCAGCAGCTTGTCCCAAAGGACGAAAGCTTTCTTT. Full variable domain (remainder filled in from reference TRBV5-6 and TRBJ1-1): DAGVTQSPTHLIKTRGQQVTLRCSPKSGHDTVSWYQQALGQGPQFIFQYYEEEERQRGNFPDRFSGHQFPNYSSELNVNALLLGDSALYLCASSLSQRTKAFFGQGTRLTVV.

This rearrangement joins TRBV30 to TRBJ2-5; no firm D call. Germline CDR1 is GTSNPN and CDR2 is SVGIG (reference sequence). The CDR3 consists of 12 residues. Trimming shortened V by 3 bases and J by 4 bases, and 9 bases separated the two germline ends. In nucleotides, the CDR3 is TGTGCCTGGAGAAATTCGGGAGAGACCCAGTACTTC. Translation gives CAWRNSGETQYF.

This clonotype has only a few counts. The chain couples TRBV18 to TRBJ2-5, with 15 bases identical to TRBD2. The CDR3 contains 16 residues. Losses at the gene ends were 3 bases for V and 1 base for J; bases not matched to a gene: 0. Germline-derived CDR1 and CDR2 are KGHSH and LQKENI. The CDR3 DNA reads TGTGCCAGCTCACCGGGACTAGCGGGAGGCCAAGAGACCCAGTACTTC. It translates to CASSPGLAGGQETQYF.

The chain carries TRBV20-1 and TRBJ2-2; D unclear. Germline V CDR1 and CDR2: DFQATT, SNEGSKA (reference sequence). This CDR3 comprises 14 residues. V was shortened by 1 base and J by 2 bases, with 8 bases between the two germline ends. The CDR3 DNA follows: TGCAGTGCTAGAGTAGCCGGCAACACCGGGGAGCTGTTTTTT. It specifies CSARVAGNTGELFF.